One sample yielded the 27 T cell receptor beta chains listed below, sequenced in a study of glioma-infiltrating T cells after dendritic cell vaccination. The assay was immunoSEQ multiplex PCR, and TCRdb's table has in-frame clones only and misses some. The table shows nearly 85,000 clones, with around 90% occurring only once. The sequenced sample was blood, obtained before dendritic cell vaccination. The receptors shown here come from a human donor with glioblastoma.

The chain couples TRBV2 to TRBJ2-5, with TRBD2 matching 16 bases. Germline trimming cut 7 bases from V and 4 bases from J; bases unmatched to any gene: 12. The length of the CDR3 is 18 residues. The germline gives CDR1 SNHLY, CDR2 FYNNEI. The CDR3 sequence is CASTQRGLAGGRGETQYF. In nucleotides, the CDR3 is TGTGCCAGCACCCAAAGGGGACTAGCGGGGGGGCGGGGAGAGACCCAGTACTTC.

The chain is built from TRBV2 and TRBJ1-2; D unresolved. The germline CDR1 and CDR2 sequences are SNHLY and FYNNEI. V lost 5 bases and J lost 4, with 14 bases in between. CDR3 length equals 14 residues. CDR3 amino acids: CASSFMGRTYGYTF. The CDR3 DNA follows: TGTGCCAGCAGTTTTATGGGCAGAACCTATGGCTACACCTTC.

The genes are TRBV19 and TRBJ2-7, with TRBD1 matching over 8 bases. This CDR3 region has 16 residues. V was clipped by 1 base and J by 0 bases; unmatched bases: 5. The V gene's germline CDR1 is LNHDA and CDR2 SQIVND (reference sequence). CDR3 sequence reads: CASSIVRTGNSYEQYF. The DNA of the CDR3 is TGTGCCAGTAGTATAGTTCGGACAGGGAACTCCTACGAGCAGTACTTC.

V usage is TRBV5-4 and J usage is TRBJ2-1, with D possibly being TRBD1 (5 bases). The V and J ends lost 3 bases and 0 bases respectively, with 10 bases between them. Germline V gene sequence: CDR1 SGHNT, CDR2 YYREEE (reference sequence). This CDR3 has 15 amino acids. CDR3 in amino acids: CASSSRTLSYNEQFF. The CDR3 coding sequence is TGTGCCAGCAGCTCAAGGACACTCTCCTACAATGAGCAGTTCTTC.

The rearrangement uses TRBV5-1 and TRBJ1-3; 8 bases are shared with TRBD1. CDR1 is SGHRS, CDR2 YFSETQ, per germline. The CDR3 consists of 15 residues. With V trimmed by 4 bases and J by 2 bases, 5 bases remained unmatched. CDR3 loop: CASSQQGGAGNTIYF. The CDR3 DNA is TGCGCCAGCAGCCAACAGGGGGGGGCTGGAAACACCATATATTTT.

The chain employs TRBV5-1 and TRBJ1-3, with D possibly being TRBD1 (5 bases). Germline V gives CDR1 SGHRS, CDR2 YFSETQ. The CDR3 is 16 residues long. Trimming removed 0 bases from V and 0 bases from J, with 10 bases in between. The CDR3 coding sequence is TGCGCCAGCAGCTTGGGGGACGGGAGCTCTGGAAACACCATATATTTT. This codes for CASSLGDGSSGNTIYF.

This chain links TRBV5-6 with TRBJ1-1, with 7 positions matching TRBD1. Germline values: CDR1 SGHDT, CDR2 YYEEEE. The V and J ends lost 4 bases and 4 bases, in that order; junction bases with no gene match: 7. The CDR3 loop spans 14 amino acids. The CDR3 sequence is CASSGTGEVTEAFF. DNA for the CDR3: TGTGCCAGCAGCGGCACAGGGGAGGTCACTGAAGCTTTCTTT.

V is TRBV7-9 and J is TRBJ2-3, with 10 nucleotides matching TRBD2. The CDR3 runs 13 residues. The trim removed 5 bases at V and 6 bases at J, leaving 2 bases unmatched. CDR1 is SEHNR, CDR2 FQNEAQ, per germline (reference sequence). CDR3 in amino acids: CASSKGLADTQYF. The DNA for the CDR3 is TGTGCCAGCAGCAAGGGACTAGCGGATACGCAGTATTTT.

This clone came up a few times. The V call is TRBV4-1, the J call TRBJ2-7; D not certain. The V end lost 1 base, the J end lost 5 bases, and 15 bases lay between the germline ends. The V gene's germline CDR1 is MGHRA and CDR2 YSYEKL. The CDR3 spans 15 residues. The CDR3 loop reads CASSQGLLVKHEQYF. The DNA of the CDR3 is TGCGCCAGCAGCCAAGGGTTGCTAGTTAAACACGAGCAGTACTTC.

This clone was seen just once. The rearrangement links TRBV27 to TRBJ1-1; TRBD1 agrees at 9 bases. Germline assignment: CDR1 MNHEY and CDR2 SMNVEV (reference sequence). Trimming removed 6 bases from V and 5 bases from J; junction bases left unmatched: 13. The CDR3 is 16 residues long. CDR3 nucleotide sequence: TGTGCCAGCAGCGGACAGGGGTTTTGGTCTGGGACTGAAGCTTTCTTT. Translation: CASSGQGFWSGTEAFF.

The chain recombines TRBV5-1 with TRBJ2-5; 7 positions match TRBD1. TRBJ2-7 explains the end of the DNA better; the J call may be wrong. Germline assignment: CDR1 SGHRS and CDR2 YFSETQ. CDR3 length equals 14 residues. The chain's CDR3 is CASSLLTGTYEQYF. CDR3 DNA sequence: TGCGCCAGCAGCTTGTTGACAGGGACCTACGAGCAGTACTTC.

The chain employs TRBV4-1 and TRBJ2-7, with D maybe TRBD2 (6 bases). The V gene's germline CDR1 is MGHRA and CDR2 YSYEKL. CDR3 length: 21 residues. Trimming cost V 4 bases and J 0 bases, with 31 bases left between them. The CDR3 nucleotides are TGCGCCAGCAGCCGCGAACCTACCCGGGGAGTAGTAGCGGCACTCTCCTACGAGCAGTACTTC. Translation gives CASSREPTRGVVAALSYEQYF.

The CDR3 DNA follows: TGTGCCAGCAGCTTATTGGGACTAGCGGGAGATAATGAGCAGTTCTTC. Encoded protein: CASSLLGLAGDNEQFF. The rearrangement links TRBV7-9 to TRBJ2-1, with TRBD2 matching 14 bases. Germline V CDR1 and CDR2: SEHNR, FQNEAQ (reference sequence). V trimming: 2 bases; J trimming: 7 bases; junction bases outside the gene matches: 4. The CDR3 covers 16 residues.

This clone was counted only a few times. The chain uses TRBV6-5 and TRBJ1-4; 11 nucleotides match TRBD1. Germline values: CDR1 MNHEY, CDR2 SVGAGI. With V trimmed by 6 bases and J by 7 bases, 4 bases remained unmatched. This CDR3 contains 14 residues. The CDR3: CASSRDRGTEKLFF. In nucleotides, the CDR3 is TGTGCCAGCAGCAGGGACAGGGGGACTGAAAAACTGTTTTTT.

This clone appeared once. The CDR3 spells CASSLDGTPYTEAFF. The DNA for the CDR3 is TGCGCCAGCAGCTTGGATGGGACACCGTACACTGAAGCTTTCTTT. The rearrangement uses TRBV5-1 and TRBJ1-1; D perhaps matches TRBD1 (6 bases). CDR3 length equals 15 residues. The V and J ends lost 0 bases and 3 bases respectively, with 12 bases between them. From germline, CDR1 is SGHRS and CDR2 YFSETQ.

The sample holds a few counts of this clone. The V and J genes are TRBV4-1 and TRBJ1-3; 7 nucleotides match TRBD1. In germline, CDR1 is MGHRA, CDR2 YSYEKL. The CDR3 is 15 residues long. Trimming at V came to 0 bases and at J to 8 bases, leaving 7 bases not matched to a gene. The CDR3 DNA reads TGCGCCAGCAGCCAAGATAGCAGGGGGGTGTACACCATATATTTT. Its protein is CASSQDSRGVYTIYF.

The CDR3 reads CASSIDLRGEKLFF. As DNA, the CDR3 is TGTGCCAGTAGTATAGATCTTAGAGGTGAAAAACTGTTTTTT. The rearrangement links TRBV19 to TRBJ1-4; D is uncertain. CDR1 and CDR2 (germline): LNHDA, SQIVND (reference sequence). Trimming pared 0 bases from V and 7 bases from J, leaving 9 bases between. The CDR3 has 14 residues.

V is TRBV19 and J is TRBJ1-6, with TRBD1 matching 9 bases. CDR1 is LNHDA and CDR2 is SQIVND in the germline V gene (reference sequence). This CDR3 region has 15 residues. Losses at the gene ends were 7 bases for V and 10 bases for J; bases not matched to a gene: 11. In nucleotides, the CDR3 is TGTGCCAGTAAAGAACAGGGGGCCCGCGGCTCACCCCTCCACTTT. Translation: CASKEQGARGSPLHF.

The rearrangement links TRBV7-3 to TRBJ1-2, with 9 bases matching TRBD1. The ends lost 1 base at V and 6 bases at J; junction bases unmatched: 3. The CDR3 runs 14 residues. From germline, CDR1 is SGHTA and CDR2 FQGTGA. The CDR3 DNA is TGTGCCAGCAGCTTAAGACGGACAGGGGATGGCTACACCTTC. Encoded protein: CASSLRRTGDGYTF.

The J gene is TRBJ2-5, the V gene TRBV11-3; perhaps TRBD1 as D (6 bases). The CDR3 contains 12 residues. Germline-derived CDR1 and CDR2 are SGHNT and YENEEA. CDR3 nucleotide sequence: TGTGCTACAGGGCGAGGCCAAGAGACCCAGTACTTC. The encoded protein is CATGRGQETQYF.

The chain employs TRBV20-1 and TRBJ2-3; D gene uncertain. The V gene lost 3 bases and the J gene lost 6 bases, with 7 bases spanning the gap. CDR1 and CDR2 from the germline V gene are DFQATT and SNEGSKA (reference sequence). There are 11 residues in the CDR3. The CDR3 sequence is CSARSFDTQYF. CDR3 bases: TGCAGTGCTAGGTCGTTCGATACGCAGTATTTT.

The chain combines TRBV7-9 with TRBJ1-1; D unresolved. The CDR3 runs to 14 residues. V lost 1 base and J 1 base, leaving 7 bases between the germline ends. Germline CDR1 SEHNR, CDR2 FQNEAQ (reference sequence). The CDR3 region is CASSLGASNTEAFF. In DNA, the CDR3 is TGTGCCAGCAGCTTAGGGGCCTCGAACACTGAAGCTTTCTTT.

The rearrangement links TRBV5-1 to TRBJ2-3; D unresolved. The CDR3 is 15 residues long. From germline, CDR1 is SGHRS and CDR2 YFSETQ. The V and J ends lost 0 bases and 4 bases respectively, with 12 bases between them. The CDR3 is CASSLGPAEADTQYF. As DNA, the CDR3 is TGCGCCAGCAGCTTGGGCCCGGCCGAGGCAGATACGCAGTATTTT.

Turning to this clone: One end of the junction varies from germline; a read error may be responsible. This sequence joins TRBV7-7 and TRBJ2-1; weak D call: TRBD1 (6 bases). The CDR3 runs 15 residues. The germline V gene has CDR1 SSHAT and CDR2 FNYEAQ (reference sequence). CDR3 in DNA: TGTGCTAGCAGCCCTTACCGGGACAAGTACAATGAGCAGTTCTTC. Residues: CASSPYRDKYNEQFF.

This chain uses TRBV25-1 with TRBJ1-5; D not certain. V lost 4 bases and J lost 0, with 4 bases in between. Germline CDR1 MGHDK, CDR2 SYGVNS. The CDR3 extends over 13 amino acids. This CDR3 is CASSGYSNQPQHF. The CDR3 DNA reads TGTGCCAGCAGTGGTTATAGCAATCAGCCCCAGCATTTT.

This chain uses TRBV18 with TRBJ1-4, with D possibly being TRBD1 (5 bases). V shed 3 bases and J shed 4 bases, with 12 bases lying between them. The CDR3 is 15 residues long. Per the germline V gene, CDR1 is KGHSH and CDR2 is LQKENI. CDR3 DNA: TGTGCCAGCTCACCGGGGGGGATCGGTAATGAAAAACTGTTTTTT. Its protein product is CASSPGGIGNEKLFF.

The chain carries TRBV28 and TRBJ2-7; perhaps TRBD1 as D (6 bases). Germline V gives CDR1 MDHEN, CDR2 SYDVKM. The CDR3 runs 14 residues. V dropped 5 bases and J dropped 0 bases, with 11 bases sitting between them. CDR3 residues: CASSRGGSSYEQYF. The CDR3 region has the DNA TGTGCCAGCAGTCGAGGGGGAAGCTCCTACGAGCAGTACTTC.